The T cell receptor (beta chain) described here comes from a study of early T cells in non-severe SARS-CoV-2 infection. For the study at large: Unpaired chains resulted from sequencing bulk RNA of unsorted whole blood.

This clonotype was counted a few times. Its antigen is not known. As part of library construction, unique molecular identifiers were attached to individual cDNA molecules. TCRdb re-called the 5' RACE reads through MiXCR, storing one row per CDR3 protein. The sample gives 75,000 to 80,000 distinct CDR3 sequences, about 9.6% of which show up once; 4.5% to 5% is in the top ten. Overall study findings and caveats: Missing private and CD4 specificities, VDJdb matching favored anti-spike CD8 responses.

The V and J ends lost 5 bases and 0 bases, in that order; junction bases with no gene match: 3. This CDR3 has 14 residues. The V gene's germline CDR1 is MNHEY and CDR2 SVGAGI. This sequence originates from an adult who was a healthcare worker with PCR-confirmed SARS-CoV-2 infection or an uninfected control (not recorded which). The sequencing sample was made of whole blood. J is TRBJ1-1 and V is TRBV6-5; 7 bases map to TRBD1. Here the CDR3 reads CASSLTGLNTEAFF. The CDR3, as DNA: TGTGCCAGCAGTCTGACAGGGTTGAACACTGAAGCTTTCTTT.